This record covers a single T cell receptor beta chain. This record belongs to a study of OX40 agonist ivuxolimab in advanced cancers. Study-level information: Prior anti-PD-1, anti-PD-L1 or anti-CTLA-4 therapy did not bar entry, and roughly 40% had some.

The CDR3 runs 14 residues. CDR1 and CDR2 from the germline V gene are SGHTA and FQGTGA. V lost 5 bases, J lost 8 bases, and 9 bases stayed unmatched. TCRdb keeps only in-frame clones here, not all; method: immunoSEQ multiplex PCR. Here the sample spans fewer than 85,000 clones, 85% to 95% being singletons. The TCR was taken from an adult with an advanced solid tumor such as melanoma, head and neck, liver or kidney cancer. The sample here was CD4+ or CD8+ T cells sorted from blood, taken in a trial of the OX40 agonist ivuxolimab. V is TRBV7-3 and J is TRBJ2-1; 7 positions agree with TRBD2. The CDR3 spells CASSLRDYRDEQFF. The CDR3 DNA reads TGTGCCAGCAGCCTCCGGGACTACCGGGATGAGCAGTTCTTC.